Sequencing of this TCR beta chain was carried out in a study of neurological immune-mediated disorders. The CDR3 extends over 11 amino acids. The germline gives CDR1 MDHEN, CDR2 SYDVKM. The ends were cut back, 6 bases at V and 3 bases at J, with 4 bases in the middle. This clonotype was detected ten times or more. With 10-nucleotide random UMIs included, cDNA was synthesized by 5'RACE. Over 170 million TCR-beta sequences from 15-18 subjects came out of each sequencing run. Each CDR3 protein is one row after TCRdb ran MiXCR on the 5' RACE reads. This sample yields roughly 44,000 distinct CDR3 sequences, of which about 6% are seen a single time; about 0.6% belongs to the top ten. As healthy controls, volunteers from a blood bank in Maryland, USA, were used.

The specimen sequenced was CD4+ T cells from blood. The V gene is TRBV28, the J gene TRBJ2-3; no definite D call. This TCR came from a woman aged 40 to 50 in good health. CDR3 sequence (DNA): TGTGCCAGCAGGTTAACAGATACGCAGTATTTT. Amino acid sequence: CASRLTDTQYF.